This TCR beta chain comes out of a study of T-cell reconstitution after alpha-beta-depleted transplantation in children. CDR3 size: 14 residues. V was pared by 3 bases and J by 5 bases, with 3 bases of the junction left unmatched. The TCRbeta library was prepared with unique molecular identifiers. MiXCR, run by TCRdb on the PCR reads, gives a single entry per CDR3 protein. The sample contains approximately 350,000 distinct CDR3 sequences, over 9% of which appear only once. This clonotype has more than one count but fewer than ten. This chain links TRBV12-3 or TRBV12-4 with TRBJ2-1, with 8 bases that match TRBD2. This TCR derives from a human donor who donated a stem cell graft to a child with acute lymphoblastic leukemia. The sample here was PBMCs from the stem cell graft donor, taken from the stem cell graft. The CDR3 protein is CASSLSLADNEQFF. The DNA of the CDR3 is TGTGCCAGCAGTTTGTCACTAGCGGACAATGAGCAGTTCTTC.